This T cell receptor (beta chain) was found in a study of cytomegalovirus exposure and HLA in healthy donors. The PCR employed 60 Vbeta primers together with 13 Jbeta primers. Method: immunoSEQ multiplex PCR; TCRdb's copy keeps in-frame clones and lacks some. This table holds some 56,000 clones, roughly 80% found once. Trimming at V came to 4 bases and at J to 7 bases, leaving 12 bases not matched to a gene. Germline values: CDR1 LGHNA, CDR2 YSLEER. The CDR3 length is 16 residues. Sequences were obtained from PBMCs. This chain links TRBV4-3 with TRBJ2-1, with TRBD1 identical over 8 bases. The TCR originated in a human donor in good health. The CDR3: CASSRAQQGVGNEQFF. In DNA, the CDR3 is TGCGCCAGCAGCCGGGCCCAACAGGGGGTAGGTAATGAGCAGTTCTTC.